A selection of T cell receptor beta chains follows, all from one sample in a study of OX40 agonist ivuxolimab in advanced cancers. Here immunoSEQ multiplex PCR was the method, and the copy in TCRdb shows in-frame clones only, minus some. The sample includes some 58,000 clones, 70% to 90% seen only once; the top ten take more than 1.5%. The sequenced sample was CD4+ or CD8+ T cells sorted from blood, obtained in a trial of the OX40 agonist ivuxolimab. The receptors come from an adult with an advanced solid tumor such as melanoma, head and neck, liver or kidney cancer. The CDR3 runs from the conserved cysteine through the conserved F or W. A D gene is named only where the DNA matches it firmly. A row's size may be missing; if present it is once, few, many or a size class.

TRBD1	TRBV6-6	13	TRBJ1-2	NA	TGTGCCAGCCACACCGGACAGGCCTATGGCTACACCTTC	CASHTGQAYGYTF
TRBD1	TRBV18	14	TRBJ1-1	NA	TGTGCCAGCTCACTGGAGACAGGGCGGACTGAAGCTTTCTTT	CASSLETGRTEAFF
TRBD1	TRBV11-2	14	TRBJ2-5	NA	TGTGCCAGCAGCCAAAACAGGGGCGGAGAGACCCAGTACTTC	CASSQNRGGETQYF
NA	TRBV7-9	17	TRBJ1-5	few	TGTGCCAGCAGCTTAGCGCTATCGGGGGATAGCAATCAGCCCCAGCATTTT	CASSLALSGDSNQPQHF
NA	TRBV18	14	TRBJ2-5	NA	TGTGCCAGCTCACCAGAATGGGGGACAGAGACCCAGTACTTC	CASSPEWGTETQYF
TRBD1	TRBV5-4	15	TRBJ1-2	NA	TGTGCCAGCAGCCTAAAACAGGGGTTTCAAGGTGGCTACACCTTC	CASSLKQGFQGGYTF
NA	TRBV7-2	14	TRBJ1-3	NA	TGTGCCAGCAGCTTCAGGGGAGCTGGAAACACCATATATTTT	CASSFRGAGNTIYF
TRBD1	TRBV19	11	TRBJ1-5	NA	TGTGCCACCCAGGACAGGGGGCGGTTGAATTTT	CATQDRGRLNF
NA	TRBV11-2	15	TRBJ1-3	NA	TGTGCCAGCAGCGTACTGCCCGGGCCTGGAAACACCATATATTTT	CASSVLPGPGNTIYF
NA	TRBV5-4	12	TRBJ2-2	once	TGTGCCAGCAGCTGGGCAGTCGGGGAGCTGTTTTTT	CASSWAVGELFF
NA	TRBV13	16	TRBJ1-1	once	TGTGCCAGCAGCTTAAAGGTAGGGGGTGTGAACACTGAAGCTTTCTTT	CASSLKVGGVNTEAFF
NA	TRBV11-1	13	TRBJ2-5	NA	TGTGCCAGCAGCTCCCCCGATAGGGAGACCCAGTACTTC	CASSSPDRETQYF
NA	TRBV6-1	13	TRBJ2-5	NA	TGTGCCAGCAGTGGCAGGGGCTACGAGACCCAGTACTTC	CASSGRGYETQYF
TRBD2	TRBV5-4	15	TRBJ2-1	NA	TGTGCCAGCAGCTTGGGTAGCGGGAGACACAATGAGCAGTTCTTC	CASSLGSGRHNEQFF
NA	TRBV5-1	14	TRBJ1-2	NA	TGCGCCAGCAGCGTGGAGGGACGGAACTATGGCTACACCTTC	CASSVEGRNYGYTF
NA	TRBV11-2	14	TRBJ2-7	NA	TGTGCCAGCAGCTTCCAGAGGGTGTCCTACGAGCAGTACTTC	CASSFQRVSYEQYF
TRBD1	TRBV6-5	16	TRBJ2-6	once	TGTGCCAGCAGTTCGACAGGGACCACTGGGGCCAACGTCCTGACTTTC	CASSSTGTTGANVLTF
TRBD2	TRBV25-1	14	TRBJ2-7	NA	TGTGCCAGCAGCTTAGCGGGAGGAAGGCACGAGCAGTACTTC	CASSLAGGRHEQYF
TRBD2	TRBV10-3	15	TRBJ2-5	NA	TGTGCCATCAGTGTTGTAGCGGGAGAGCAAGAGACCCAGTACTTC	CAISVVAGEQETQYF
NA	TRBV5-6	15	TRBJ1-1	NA	TGTGCCAGCAGTGCTGACATGGGGTGGGACACTGAAGCTTTCTTT	CASSADMGWDTEAFF
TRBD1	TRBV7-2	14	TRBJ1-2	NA	TGTGCCAGCAGCTTACCCCCCGGACAGGGTAGCTACACCTTC	CASSLPPGQGSYTF
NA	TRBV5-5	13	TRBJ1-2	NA	TGTGCCAGCAGCTTGTCCCGTTACTATGGCTACACCTTC	CASSLSRYYGYTF
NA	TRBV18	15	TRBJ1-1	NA	TGTGCCAGCTCACCCTCAGCGAATACGAACACTGAAGCTTTCTTT	CASSPSANTNTEAFF
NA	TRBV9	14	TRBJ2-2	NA	TGTGCCAGCAGCGTAGTGTCAGGGACCGGGGAGCTGTTTTTT	CASSVVSGTGELFF
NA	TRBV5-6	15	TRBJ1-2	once	TGTGCCAGCAGCCCGAGGGGGGCGTTTAACTATGGCTACACCTTC	CASSPRGAFNYGYTF
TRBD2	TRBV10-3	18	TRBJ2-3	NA	TGTGCCATCAGTGAATTAGCGGGAGCAGGGTTAAGCACAGATACGCAGTATTTT	CAISELAGAGLSTDTQYF
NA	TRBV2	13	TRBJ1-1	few	TGTGCCAGCATCAGGACAGACCCTGCTGAAGCTTTCTTT	CASIRTDPAEAFF
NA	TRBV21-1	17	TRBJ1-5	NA	TGTGCCAGCAGCAAACCTAGGGGGAGGGCCTGGAACCAGCCCCAGCATTTT	CASSKPRGRAWNQPQHF
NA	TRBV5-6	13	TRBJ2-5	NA	TGTGCCAGCAGCCTTCCGGGACGAGAGACCCAGTACTTC	CASSLPGRETQYF
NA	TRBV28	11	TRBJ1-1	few	TGTGCCAGCAGTTGGAACACTGAAGCTTTCTTT	CASSWNTEAFF
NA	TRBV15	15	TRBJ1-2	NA	TGTGCCACCAGCAGAGAGGCCGGTCTTACCTATGGCTACACCTTC	CATSREAGLTYGYTF
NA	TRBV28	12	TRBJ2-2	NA	TGTGCCAGCACTTCTAAAAGGGGGGAGCTGTTTTTT	CASTSKRGELFF
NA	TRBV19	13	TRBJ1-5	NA	TGTGCCACCCAGGGGTTTCGGAATCAGCCCCAGCATTTT	CATQGFRNQPQHF
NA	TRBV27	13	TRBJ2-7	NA	TGTGCCAGCAGTTTCCGTGATTCCTACGAGCAGTACTTC	CASSFRDSYEQYF
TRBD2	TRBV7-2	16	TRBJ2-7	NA	TGTGCCAGCAGAGTAGGGGGTAGCGGGGGAACCTACGAGCAGTACTTC	CASRVGGSGGTYEQYF
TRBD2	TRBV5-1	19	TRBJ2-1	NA	TGCGCCAGCAGCCGGGGACTAGCGGGAGGGCCGAGCTCCTACAATGAGCAGTTCTTC	CASSRGLAGGPSSYNEQFF